Below, one T cell receptor beta chain is given with its context. Per germline, CDR1 ENHRY and CDR2 SYGVKD. V lost 6 bases, J lost 3 bases, and 18 bases lay in between. The CDR3 covers 15 residues. The sample is drawn from a study of T cell changes during pregnancy in multiple sclerosis. Data came from immunoSEQ multiplex PCR; TCRdb stores just in-frame clones and leaves some out. The table has over 90,000 clones, around 91% seen once. The receptor was isolated from a female donor with multiple sclerosis, enrolled in a pregnancy study. The chain combines TRBV10-3 with TRBJ2-7; possibly TRBD2 for D (6 bases). This sample comprised peripheral blood, obtained after pregnancy. CDR3 DNA sequence: TGTGCCATCAGGGAGGGCTTGACCGAGGGCTACGAGCAGTACTTC. The encoded protein is CAIREGLTEGYEQYF.